This TCR beta chain derives from a study of regulatory T cells in long-lasting Graves disease. Findings and limits, study-wide: Because few samples were included, accuracy may have been lower. The researchers studied only peripheral blood, not thyroid tissue.

Indicated time point: newly diagnosed GD, antithyroid drugs for less than 3 months. Isolated PBMC RNA provided the starting material for the TCR library. Comment on this clonotype: The antigen remains unidentified.

Investigators prepared the TCR beta libraries by applying iRepertoire HTBI primers and Arm-PCR of CDR3 regions. TCRdb ran MiXCR on the multiplex PCR reads and lists one entry per CDR3 protein. The sample consists of approximately 540,000 distinct CDR3 sequences, approximately 12% of them appearing once. The V gene's germline CDR1 is MNHEY and CDR2 SVGAGI. This CDR3 spans 19 amino acids. The germline V and J ends were trimmed by 2 bases and 1 base, with 24 bases remaining between them. The same specimen was also included in a second study, on T cells in Graves' hyperthyroidism and ophthalmopathy. That investigation notes: Any patient presenting with uncontrolled infection, other autoimmune disease, pregnancy or lactation was left out.

The TCR originated in a woman under 40 with Graves disease. The chain combines TRBV6-5 with TRBJ2-7; D perhaps matches TRBD2 (5 bases). This specimen was peripheral blood mononuclear cells (PBMCs), taken at new diagnosis, from a patient treated with antithyroid drugs. CDR3 residues: CASSYLIPLRELGSYEQYF. The CDR3 DNA sequence: TGTGCCAGCAGTTACCTAATCCCACTAAGGGAGCTAGGATCCTACGAGCAGTACTTC.